The 19 T cell receptor beta chains below come from one sample, sequenced in a study of blood T cell repertoires in COVID-19. Libraries were prepared by immunoSEQ multiplex PCR; TCRdb keeps only in-frame clonotypes and omits some of them. The sample consists of almost 400,000 clones, over 75% of them appearing once. The sequenced material came from PBMCs or T cells enriched from blood (not recorded which). The receptor set was obtained from a woman aged 25 to 39 with acute COVID-19.

This sequence joins TRBV28 and TRBJ1-4; maybe TRBD1 (5 bases). Germline V lookup: CDR1 MDHEN, CDR2 SYDVKM. V lost 6 bases to trimming and J lost 3 bases, with 17 bases between them. The CDR3 is made up of 16 amino acids. The CDR3 is CASSRPGKGPNEKLFF. In nucleotides, the CDR3 is TGTGCCAGCAGCCGTCCAGGGAAGGGGCCTAATGAAAAACTGTTTTTT. The full variable domain, in which reference TRBV28 and TRBJ1-4 provide the parts outside the CDR3, is DVKVTQSSRYLVKRTGEKVFLECVQDMDHENMFWYRQDPGLGLRLIYFSYDVKMKEKGDIPEGYSVSREKKERFSLILESASTNQTSMYLCASSRPGKGPNEKLFFGSGTQLSVL.

The chain combines TRBV9 with TRBJ1-4, with 7 bases matching TRBD1. Germline V gives CDR1 SGDLS, CDR2 YYNGEE. This CDR3 comprises 14 residues. The V and J ends lost 0 bases and 5 bases, in that order; junction bases with no gene match: 1. CDR3: CASSVGDSNEKLFF. The CDR3 coding sequence is TGTGCCAGCAGCGTAGGGGACAGCAATGAAAAACTGTTTTTT.

The rearrangement links TRBV27 to TRBJ1-3; TRBD1 is a possible D gene (6 bases). The CDR3 runs to 16 residues. Germline lookup yields CDR1 MNHEY and CDR2 SMNVEV (reference sequence). Deletions cut 5 bases from V and 0 bases from J, with 14 bases between. The CDR3 sequence: CASSATGMHSGNTIYF. In DNA form, the CDR3 reads TGTGCCAGCAGTGCCACAGGGATGCACTCTGGAAACACCATATATTTT.

This chain links TRBV6-5 with TRBJ2-7; TRBD1 matches 9 bases. With V trimmed by 4 bases and J by 3 bases, 7 bases remained unmatched. Germline V gene sequence: CDR1 MNHEY, CDR2 SVGAGI. The CDR3 loop spans 15 amino acids. The CDR3 DNA reads TGTGCCAGCAGTTCCCCGGACAGGGGACACTACGAGCAGTACTTC. Translation: CASSSPDRGHYEQYF.

The chain employs TRBV19 and TRBJ1-4, with 8 bases matching TRBD1. CDR3 length equals 15 residues. The germline CDR1 and CDR2 sequences are LNHDA and SQIVND (reference sequence). After removal of 5 bases from V and 2 bases from J, the junction contained 4 bases not matched to a gene. CDR3 amino acids: CASSPGQGTNEKLFF. The DNA for the CDR3 is TGTGCCAGTAGTCCCGGACAGGGTACTAATGAAAAACTGTTTTTT.

J is TRBJ1-2 and V is TRBV5-1; D is unclear. With 0 bases removed from V and 3 bases from J, the gap between germline ends came to 9 bases. Per the germline V gene, CDR1 is SGHRS and CDR2 is YFSETQ. The CDR3 is made up of 14 amino acids. DNA for the CDR3: TGCGCCAGCAGCTTGGGTGGGCGACACTATGGCTACACCTTC. Translation gives CASSLGGRHYGYTF.

The chain uses TRBV7-2 and TRBJ1-5, with D uncertain. Germline V gives CDR1 SGHTA, CDR2 FQGNSA. This CDR3 is 14 amino acids long. The V and J ends lost 5 bases and 1 base respectively, with 9 bases between them. This CDR3 is CASSLQSSNQPQHF. As DNA, the CDR3 is TGTGCCAGCAGCCTACAGTCAAGCAATCAGCCCCAGCATTTT.

This chain links TRBV7-2 with TRBJ2-3; tentatively, D is TRBD2 (7 bases). The CDR3 runs 16 residues. Deletions cut 5 bases from V and 0 bases from J, with 15 bases between. CDR1 and CDR2 (germline): SGHTA, FQGNSA. CDR3 protein: CASSPQGRGSTDTQYF. Written as DNA, the CDR3 is TGTGCCAGCAGCCCTCAGGGGCGGGGGAGCACAGATACGCAGTATTTT.

Turning to this clone: Other DNA sequences in the same sample also yield this CDR3. The gene calls are TRBV2 and TRBJ1-3; no clear D gene. Trimming took off 3 bases at V and 0 bases at J, with 6 bases between the two ends. The CDR3 runs 14 residues. Germline lookup yields CDR1 SNHLY and CDR2 FYNNEI. The CDR3 region is CASSERSSGNTIYF. CDR3 in DNA: TGTGCCAGCAGTGAGCGGAGCTCTGGAAACACCATATATTTT.

V usage is TRBV4-1 and J usage is TRBJ1-5; TRBD1 is a possible D gene (5 bases). Germline CDR1 is MGHRA and CDR2 is YSYEKL. This CDR3 comprises 17 residues. Trimming left V 1 base short and J 7 bases short, with 20 bases between. In DNA form, the CDR3 reads TGCGCCAGCAGCCAAGGCCTCTCAGGGAACTTGCGGCAGCCCCAGCATTTT. Encoded protein: CASSQGLSGNLRQPQHF.

The V gene is TRBV28, the J gene TRBJ2-3; 12 bases map to TRBD1. V shed 8 bases, J shed 9 bases, and the junction held 9 bases outside the gene matches. There are 14 residues in the CDR3. Germline V gene data show CDR1 as MDHEN and CDR2 as SYDVKM. CDR3 DNA sequence: TGTGCCAGCGCGGGACAGGGGGCGTCGCGGACGCAGTATTTT. Protein: CASAGQGASRTQYF.

J is TRBJ1-1 and V is TRBV15, with 9 bases identical to TRBD1. The V and J ends lost 6 bases and 5 bases, in that order; junction bases with no gene match: 13. The CDR3 is 16 residues long. The germline V gene has CDR1 LNHNV and CDR2 YYDKDF (reference sequence). The CDR3 is CATSPQGDRVWTEAFF. The CDR3 DNA is TGTGCCACCAGTCCCCAGGGGGACAGGGTTTGGACTGAAGCTTTCTTT.

The CDR3 here is CASSPYLTGFTEAFF. CDR3 DNA sequence: TGTGCCAGCAGCCCCTACCTAACAGGGTTTACTGAAGCTTTCTTT. The chain is built from TRBV14 and TRBJ1-1; the D gene is possibly TRBD1 (6 bases). V was pared by 4 bases and J by 5 bases, with 17 bases between. In germline, CDR1 is SGHDN, CDR2 FVKESK. The CDR3 extends over 15 amino acids.

J is TRBJ1-1 and V is TRBV12-5; D is unclear. The CDR3 runs to 13 residues. V was pared by 4 bases and J by 3 bases, with 9 bases between. CDR1 is LGHNT and CDR2 is FRNRAP in the germline V gene. The chain's CDR3 is CASGWGGHTEAFF. The DNA for the CDR3 is TGTGCTAGTGGTTGGGGAGGACACACTGAAGCTTTCTTT.

The chain uses TRBV9 and TRBJ2-7; 10 positions agree with TRBD1. CDR1 SGDLS and CDR2 YYNGEE come from the germline V gene. The CDR3 covers 18 residues. With V trimmed by 3 bases and J by 1 base, 13 bases remained unmatched. Written as DNA, the CDR3 is TGTGCCAGCAGCGAGGGGCCCCCCGGACAGGGGGTATCCTACGAGCAGTACTTC. Its protein is CASSEGPPGQGVSYEQYF.

V usage is TRBV7-9 and J usage is TRBJ1-2, with 8 bases that match TRBD1. CDR3 length: 15 amino acids. Germline V CDR1 and CDR2: SEHNR, FQNEAQ (reference sequence). J lost 0 bases, V lost 5 bases, and 5 bases had no gene match. This CDR3 reads CASSTGQGSNYGYTF. The CDR3 bases are TGTGCCAGCAGCACCGGACAGGGCTCTAACTATGGCTACACCTTC.

The genes are TRBV7-4 and TRBJ2-1, with 10 bases aligning to TRBD2. Losses at the gene ends were 3 bases for V and 8 bases for J; bases not matched to a gene: 31. The CDR3 has 23 amino acids. Germline V gene data show CDR1 as SGHVT and CDR2 as SQSDAQ. This CDR3 reads CASSLGLAGAARASGHLVYEQFF. DNA of the CDR3: TGTGCCAGCAGCTTGGGGCTAGCGGGGGCCGCGCGGGCCTCGGGTCATCTGGTTTATGAGCAGTTCTTC.

The chain recombines TRBV7-2 with TRBJ2-1; D gene unclear. Germline loops: CDR1 SGHTA, CDR2 FQGNSA. The CDR3 covers 15 residues. V was trimmed by 6 bases and J by 4 bases, leaving 16 bases between them. CDR3 in DNA: TGTGCCAGCAGAAGTGTGCATCCCTATTACAATGAGCAGTTCTTC. This gives the protein CASRSVHPYYNEQFF.

This rearrangement joins TRBV11-2 to TRBJ2-3, with 10 bases aligning to TRBD2. Germline lookup yields CDR1 SGHAT and CDR2 FQNNGV. The CDR3 is 18 residues long. V dropped 3 bases and J dropped 5; count of bases not matched to a gene: 14. Written as DNA, the CDR3 is TGTGCCAGCAGCTTGGGGCTAAGCGGGGGGGCCGAGCAAGATACGCAGTATTTT. It codes for CASSLGLSGGAEQDTQYF.